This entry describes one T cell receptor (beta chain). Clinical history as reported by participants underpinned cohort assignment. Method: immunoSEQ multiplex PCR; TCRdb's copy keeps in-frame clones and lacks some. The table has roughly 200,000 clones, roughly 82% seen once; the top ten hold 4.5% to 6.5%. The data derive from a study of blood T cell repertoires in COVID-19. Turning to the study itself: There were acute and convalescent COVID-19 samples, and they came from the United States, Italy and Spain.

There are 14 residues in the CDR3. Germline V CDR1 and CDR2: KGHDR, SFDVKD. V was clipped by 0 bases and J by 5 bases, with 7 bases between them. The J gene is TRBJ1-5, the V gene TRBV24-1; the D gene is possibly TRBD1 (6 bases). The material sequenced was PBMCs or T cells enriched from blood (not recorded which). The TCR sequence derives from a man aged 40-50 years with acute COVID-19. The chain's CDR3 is CATSDLGGDQPQHF. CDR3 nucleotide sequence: TGTGCCACCAGTGATTTGGGGGGCGATCAGCCCCAGCATTTT.